This T cell receptor beta chain was recorded in a study of blood T cell repertoires in COVID-19. Study background: PBMCs, B-cell-depleted T cells, or T cells were the source of the cDNA or gDNA that made up the material.

Original analysis: It was from reference gene primer amplification that nucleated cell counts were estimated. Clones were sequenced by immunoSEQ multiplex PCR, and TCRdb holds only the in-frame ones, with some missing. The V and J calls and clone size come from that table; D and trimming were worked out from the DNA. Of almost 200,000 clones listed, more than 75% are singletons. With respect to this clone: The junction and the germline gene differ at one end; a read error may be behind it.

Recruited during active infection, patients (from Seattle) were subsequently followed longitudinally. The CDR3 runs 10 residues. Per the germline V gene, CDR1 is SQVTM and CDR2 is ANQGSEA. The TCR sequence derives from a woman aged 40 to 49 with COVID-19, enrolled during active disease. This chain connects TRBV29-1 to TRBJ1-1; D is unclear. Material: peripheral blood. CDR3 protein: CSVEYTEAFF. The DNA of the CDR3 is TGCAGCGTTGAATACACCGAAGCTTTCTTT.